Listed here are 30 T cell receptor beta chains from one sample, sequenced in a study of regulatory T cells in long-lasting Graves disease. Sequencing libraries for TCR beta were prepared with iRepertoire HTBI primers and Arm-PCR of CDR3 regions. TCRdb reprocessed the multiplex PCR reads via MiXCR and lists one record per CDR3 protein. The data contain more than 300,000 distinct CDR3 sequences, about a sixth of them seen just once; the ten biggest clones take up 20%. Stated time point: newly diagnosed GD, antithyroid drugs for less than 3 months. The authors made the TCR library using RNA they extracted from PBMCs. The same data also contributed to another study, on T cells in Graves' hyperthyroidism and ophthalmopathy.

Specimen: peripheral blood mononuclear cells (PBMCs), collected at new diagnosis, from a patient treated with antithyroid drugs. These receptors originate from a young woman with Graves disease.

This clonotype appeared many times. The CDR3 is CASRGRTSGGGTYNEQFF. The CDR3 DNA reads as TGTGCCAGCAGGGGACGGACTAGCGGGGGGGGAACCTACAATGAGCAGTTCTTC. The chain links TRBV12-3 or TRBV12-4 to TRBJ2-1; 15 positions match TRBD2. V lost 6 bases, J lost 2 bases, and 8 bases stayed unmatched. This CDR3 is built from 18 residues.

The chain carries TRBV5-1 and TRBJ1-4; tentative D call: TRBD1 (6 bases). The germline CDR1 and CDR2 sequences are SGHRS and YFSETQ. The V end lost 3 bases, the J end lost 5 bases, and 14 bases lay between the germline ends. The CDR3 covers 15 residues. This CDR3 reads CASSYRPGVNEKLFF. The CDR3 DNA reads TGCGCCAGCAGCTACCGACCAGGGGTGAATGAAAAACTGTTTTTT.

In its sample, this clonotype was seen many times. This chain uses TRBV12-3 or TRBV12-4 with TRBJ2-2, with no clear D. Between the trimmed V and J ends, which lost 4 bases and 1 base, there was a span of 7 bases. This CDR3 contains 14 residues. The CDR3 loop reads CASSSFGNTGELFF. CDR3 sequence (DNA): TGTGCCAGCAGTTCGTTTGGGAACACCGGGGAGCTGTTTTTT.

This clonotype was seen many times. This chain joins TRBV2 and TRBJ2-2, with D perhaps TRBD1 (5 bases). Trimming stripped 6 bases from V and 2 bases from J, with 13 bases between. The V gene's germline CDR1 is SNHLY and CDR2 FYNNEI. This CDR3 comprises 15 residues. CDR3 region: CASSPYGANTGELFF. The DNA of the CDR3 is TGTGCCAGCAGCCCCTATGGGGCCAACACCGGGGAGCTGTTTTTT.

The chain joins TRBV20-1 to TRBJ2-4; no definite D call. Germline assignment: CDR1 DFQATT and CDR2 SNEGSKA (reference sequence). V was pared by 1 base and J by 5 bases, with 6 bases between. This CDR3 comprises 12 residues. DNA for the CDR3: TGCAGTGCTAGAGCTACGGAAAACATTCAGTACTTC. Amino acid sequence: CSARATENIQYF.

This clonotype turned up a few times. V usage is TRBV9 and J usage is TRBJ2-1; D call uncertain. Trimming took off 5 bases at V and 4 bases at J, with 4 bases between the two ends. Germline loops: CDR1 SGDLS, CDR2 YYNGEE. This CDR3 spans 11 amino acids. CDR3 coding DNA: TGTGCCAGCAGGGGGTACAATGAGCAGTTCTTC. Protein product: CASRGYNEQFF. Variable domain in full (rest from reference TRBV9 and TRBJ2-1): DSGVTQTPKHLITATGQRVTLRCSPRSGDLSVYWYQQSLDQGLQFLIQYYNGEERAKGNILERFSAQQFPDLHSELNLSSLELGDSALYFCASRGYNEQFFGPGTRLTVL.

This clonotype was observed many times. The V and J genes are TRBV5-1 and TRBJ1-4; no firm D call. Trimming shortened V by 4 bases and J by 8 bases, and 12 bases separated the two germline ends. The CDR3 has 13 amino acids. The germline V gene has CDR1 SGHRS and CDR2 YFSETQ. The CDR3 DNA reads as TGCGCCAGCAGCCGCGGTAAGGGCGAAAAACTGTTTTTT. This codes for CASSRGKGEKLFF.

This clonotype was observed many times. The genes are TRBV11-2 and TRBJ1-1; D is undetermined. The length of the CDR3 is 15 residues. CDR1 is SGHAT, CDR2 FQNNGV, per germline. Trimming removed 4 bases at V and 0 bases at J, with 12 bases between. CDR3 nucleotides: TGTGCCAGCAGCTGGGGTGCAGGTTTGAACACTGAAGCTTTCTTT. This encodes CASSWGAGLNTEAFF.

This clonotype showed up many times. An end of the junction does not agree with germline; a read error may underlie this. This chain uses TRBV12-3 or TRBV12-4 with TRBJ1-1; D gene ambiguous. The CDR3 is made up of 13 amino acids. CDR3 bases: TGTGCCAGCAGCTTAGGGCAGAACACTGAAGCTTTCTTT. It yields the protein CASSLGQNTEAFF.

The chain uses TRBV7-2 and TRBJ1-1, with D uncertain. Between the trimmed V and J ends, which lost 5 bases and 3 bases, there was a span of 16 bases. Looked up from germline, CDR1 is SGHTA and CDR2 is FQGNSA. The CDR3 is made up of 15 amino acids. CDR3 loop: CASSPYSVSHTEAFF. Here the CDR3 DNA reads TGTGCCAGCAGCCCATACAGCGTTTCCCACACTGAAGCTTTCTTT.

This clonotype was found many times. The chain combines TRBV6-1 with TRBJ2-7; 8 nucleotides match TRBD1. V shed 4 bases and J 3 bases; nucleotides not matched to a gene: 8. The CDR3 consists of 15 residues. Germline V gene sequence: CDR1 MNHNS, CDR2 SASEGT. The CDR3, as DNA: TGTGCCAGCAGTGGACAGGGGACGTTACGCTACGAGCAGTACTTC. As protein: CASSGQGTLRYEQYF.

This clonotype was seen many times. This chain links TRBV5-1 with TRBJ2-3; D gene uncertain. This CDR3 region has 15 residues. The V gene lost 1 base and the J gene lost 5 bases, with 14 bases spanning the gap. Looked up from germline, CDR1 is SGHRS and CDR2 is YFSETQ. The CDR3 DNA reads as TGCGCCAGCAGCTTGCAGGCAGTAGGTGGAGATACGCAGTATTTT. Translating gives CASSLQAVGGDTQYF.

In this sample, this clonotype turned up many times. The genes are TRBV7-9 and TRBJ1-5; TRBD1 matches 8 bases. Per germline, CDR1 SEHNR and CDR2 FQNEAQ (reference sequence). V trimming: 6 bases; J trimming: 7 bases; junction bases outside the gene matches: 8. The CDR3 loop spans 14 amino acids. CDR3: CASSWTGKDQPQHF. As DNA, the CDR3 is TGTGCCAGCAGTTGGACAGGGAAGGACCAGCCCCAGCATTTT.

This clonotype showed up many times. The chain uses TRBV5-1 and TRBJ1-1; maybe TRBD1 (5 bases). This CDR3 has 14 amino acids. Trimming pared 5 bases from V and 0 bases from J, leaving 11 bases between. Germline CDR1 reads SGHRS; CDR2 reads YFSETQ. The CDR3, as DNA: TGCGCCAGCAGACTGGGGGGTTTGAACACTGAAGCTTTCTTT. Translating gives CASRLGGLNTEAFF.

V usage is TRBV6-5 and J usage is TRBJ2-7; no definite D call. V was clipped by 2 bases and J by 0 bases, with 5 bases between them. The germline V gene encodes CDR1 MNHEY and CDR2 SVGAGI. This CDR3 contains 13 residues. The CDR3 coding sequence is TGTGCCAGCAGTTACACGCGCTCCTACGAGCAGTACTTC. This gives the protein CASSYTRSYEQYF.

The chain recombines TRBV12-3 or TRBV12-4 with TRBJ1-6; TRBD1 might be the D (6 bases). Trimming cost V 3 bases and J 11 bases, with 17 bases left between them. CDR3 length equals 15 residues. CDR3 sequence: CASSFGGAELPPLHF. The CDR3 DNA is TGTGCCAGCAGTTTCGGGGGCGCTGAGCTGCCACCCCTCCACTTT.

As concerns this clonotype: One end of the junction is discordant with germline, which a read error may explain. The chain employs TRBV27 and TRBJ1-1, with 8 bases that match TRBD1. CDR3 size: 14 residues. Germline V gene sequence: CDR1 MNHEY, CDR2 SMNVEV (reference sequence). The chain's CDR3 is CASSTGAQNAEAFF. The CDR3 DNA reads as TGTGCCAGCTCGACAGGGGCACAGAACGCTGAAGCTTTCTTT.

The table lists this clonotype with many counts. The rearrangement links TRBV6-1 to TRBJ2-4; 15 bases map to TRBD2. This CDR3 is built from 15 residues. The V and J ends lost 6 bases and 4 bases, in that order; junction bases with no gene match: 1. The germline V gene has CDR1 MNHNS and CDR2 SASEGT. CDR3 in DNA: TGTGCCAGCAGAGGGACTAGCGGGGGGAAAAACATTCAGTACTTC. Translated, it gives CASRGTSGGKNIQYF.

On this clonotype: Since a much larger clone is just one base distant, this may be a read error. V usage is TRBV19 and J usage is TRBJ2-3; 8 bases fit TRBD2. The CDR3 is made up of 19 amino acids. CDR1 is LNHDA and CDR2 is SQIVND in the germline V gene (reference sequence). CDR3 amino acids: CAGSIAAGGVSAGTDTQYF. The CDR3 DNA reads TGTGCCGGTAGTATAGCCGCGGGAGGAGTCTCAGCGGGCACAGATACGCAGTATTTT.

This clonotype was recorded only once. This chain joins TRBV6-5 and TRBJ1-5; D remains unclear. This CDR3 spans 14 amino acids. Germline V CDR1 and CDR2: MNHEY, SVGAGI. Trimming took off 2 bases at V and 7 bases at J, with 12 bases between the two ends. CDR3 protein: CASSYPNLQQPQHF. DNA of the CDR3: TGTGCCAGCAGTTACCCGAATTTGCAACAGCCCCAGCATTTT.

This clonotype was counted between two and nine times. This CDR3 reads CSAWTGSTEAFF. In DNA form, the CDR3 reads TGCAGTGCTTGGACAGGCAGCACTGAAGCTTTCTTT. The rearrangement uses TRBV20-1 and TRBJ1-1, with 7 bases fitting TRBD1. Germline CDR1 DFQATT, CDR2 SNEGSKA (reference sequence). The V and J ends lost 5 bases and 4 bases, in that order; junction bases with no gene match: 4. There are 12 residues in the CDR3.

This clonotype was observed a handful of times. This rearrangement joins TRBV28 to TRBJ1-2; D is uncertain. The CDR3 is made up of 15 amino acids. Looked up from germline, CDR1 is MDHEN and CDR2 is SYDVKM. The V gene lost 1 base and the J gene lost 5 bases, with 14 bases spanning the gap. CDR3 loop: CASSLSATVGYGYTF. CDR3 DNA sequence: TGTGCCAGCAGTTTATCCGCTACAGTCGGGTATGGCTACACCTTC.

At least ten counts were recorded for this clonotype. The chain joins TRBV28 to TRBJ1-1; 7 nucleotides agree with TRBD1. V was pared by 7 bases and J by 0 bases, with 8 bases of the junction left unmatched. Germline loops: CDR1 MDHEN, CDR2 SYDVKM. The CDR3 extends over 15 amino acids. For the CDR3, the DNA is TGTGCCAGCAACTGGCAGGGGGACATGAACACTGAAGCTTTCTTT. Translated: CASNWQGDMNTEAFF.

In its sample, this clonotype was seen a few times. The chain links TRBV4-1 to TRBJ1-6, with 7 nucleotides matching TRBD1. This CDR3 spans 14 amino acids. The J segment lost 4 bases and the V segment lost 4 bases, leaving 1 base of the junction unmatched. Germline V gene lookup returns CDR1 MGHRA and CDR2 YSYEKL. CDR3 coding DNA: TGCGCCAGCAGCCTACAGGGGTATAATTCACCCCTCCACTTT. Translated: CASSLQGYNSPLHF.

This clonotype was counted a few times. The chain recombines TRBV3-1 with TRBJ2-2; TRBD2 matches at 7 bases. This CDR3 is 13 amino acids long. The V gene end was trimmed by 7 bases and the J gene end by 5 bases; junction bases not matched to a gene: 4. Germline CDR1 is LGHDT and CDR2 is YNNKEL (reference sequence). The CDR3 protein is CASTSRGTGELFF. CDR3 in DNA: TGTGCCAGCACCTCGCGGGGGACCGGGGAGCTGTTTTTT.

This clonotype was counted ten times or more. The rearrangement links TRBV29-1 to TRBJ1-2; the match to TRBD1 covers 9 bases. The V gene's germline CDR1 is SQVTM and CDR2 ANQGSEA. The CDR3 covers 15 residues. Trimming took 0 bases from V and 7 from J; bases not matched to a gene: 9. The CDR3 spells CSVEDTGQGVFGYTF. Here the CDR3 DNA reads TGCAGCGTTGAAGATACGGGACAGGGTGTATTTGGCTACACCTTC.

This clonotype was recorded many times. V gene TRBV20-1 combines with J gene TRBJ1-1, with unresolved D. V was pared by 2 bases and J by 1 base, with 11 bases between. The germline gives CDR1 DFQATT, CDR2 SNEGSKA (reference sequence). The CDR3 covers 14 residues. CDR3 DNA sequence: TGCAGTGCTAGATTCGGAGGACCGAACACTGAAGCTTTCTTT. This codes for CSARFGGPNTEAFF.

There are many counts of this clonotype. This chain joins TRBV6-2 or TRBV6-3 and TRBJ2-7; 9 bases map to TRBD2. The CDR3 spans 16 residues. V trimming: 3 bases; J trimming: 7 bases; junction bases outside the gene matches: 13. Germline CDR1 reads MNHEY; CDR2 reads SVGEGT. CDR3 sequence reads: CASSYAAGGSLGEQYF. CDR3 nucleotides: TGTGCCAGCAGTTATGCGGCGGGAGGGTCCCTGGGAGAGCAGTACTTC.

This clonotype was observed at least ten times. J is TRBJ2-1 and V is TRBV6-2 or TRBV6-3; 10 nucleotides align to TRBD2. Germline-derived CDR1 and CDR2 are MNHEY and SVGEGT. V trimming: 5 bases; J trimming: 8 bases; junction bases outside the gene matches: 9. This CDR3 comprises 15 residues. Written as DNA, the CDR3 is TGTGCCAGCAGTGGGAAGCGGGGGGGGATACATGAGCAGTTCTTC. Protein sequence: CASSGKRGGIHEQFF.

The chain is built from TRBV6-1 and TRBJ2-7; the match to TRBD2 covers 12 bases. The CDR3 runs to 15 residues. Unmatched junction bases numbered 6, after V lost 0 bases and J lost 9 bases. Germline CDR1 MNHNS, CDR2 SASEGT. CDR3 nucleotide sequence: TGTGCCAGCAGTGAAGCTACTAGCGGGGGGCTGGGGCAGTACTTC. It encodes CASSEATSGGLGQYF.